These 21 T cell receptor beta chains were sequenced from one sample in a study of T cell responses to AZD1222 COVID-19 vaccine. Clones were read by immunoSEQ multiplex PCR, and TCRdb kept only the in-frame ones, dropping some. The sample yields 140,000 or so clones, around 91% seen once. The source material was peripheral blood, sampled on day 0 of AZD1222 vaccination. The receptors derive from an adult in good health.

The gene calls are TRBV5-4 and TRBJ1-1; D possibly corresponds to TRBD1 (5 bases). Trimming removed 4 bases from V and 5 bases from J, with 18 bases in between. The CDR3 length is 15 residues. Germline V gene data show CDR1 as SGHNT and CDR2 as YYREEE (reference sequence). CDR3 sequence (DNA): TGTGCCAGCAGCGTGTGGGACCGGGAGGTTACTGAAGCTTTCTTT. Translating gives CASSVWDREVTEAFF.

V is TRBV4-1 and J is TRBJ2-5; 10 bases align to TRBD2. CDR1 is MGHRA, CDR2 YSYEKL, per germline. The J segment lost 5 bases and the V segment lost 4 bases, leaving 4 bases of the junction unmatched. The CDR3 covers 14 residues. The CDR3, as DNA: TGCGCCAGCAGCCTCTCAGCGGGAGGGGAGACCCAGTACTTC. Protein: CASSLSAGGETQYF.

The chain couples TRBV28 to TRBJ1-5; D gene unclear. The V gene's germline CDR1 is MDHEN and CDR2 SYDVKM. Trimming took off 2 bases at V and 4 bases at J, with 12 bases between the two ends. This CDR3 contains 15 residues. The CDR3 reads CASSLTSGRNQPQHF. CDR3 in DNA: TGTGCCAGCAGTTTAACCTCCGGGAGGAATCAGCCCCAGCATTTT. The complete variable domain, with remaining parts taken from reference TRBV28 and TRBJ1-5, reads DVKVTQSSRYLVKRTGEKVFLECVQDMDHENMFWYRQDPGLGLRLIYFSYDVKMKEKGDIPEGYSVSREKKERFSLILESASTNQTSMYLCASSLTSGRNQPQHFGDGTRLSIL.

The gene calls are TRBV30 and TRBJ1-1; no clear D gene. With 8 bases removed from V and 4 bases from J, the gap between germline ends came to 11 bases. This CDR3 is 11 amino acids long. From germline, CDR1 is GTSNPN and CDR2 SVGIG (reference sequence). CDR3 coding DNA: TGTGCCCTCGACCGGGGCACTGAAGCTTTCTTT. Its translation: CALDRGTEAFF.

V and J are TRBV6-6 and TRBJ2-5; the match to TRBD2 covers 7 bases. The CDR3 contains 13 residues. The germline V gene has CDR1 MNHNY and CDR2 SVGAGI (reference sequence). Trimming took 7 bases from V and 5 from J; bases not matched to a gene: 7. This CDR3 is CASNAGVPETQYF. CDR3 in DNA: TGTGCCAGCAACGCGGGAGTGCCCGAGACCCAGTACTTC.

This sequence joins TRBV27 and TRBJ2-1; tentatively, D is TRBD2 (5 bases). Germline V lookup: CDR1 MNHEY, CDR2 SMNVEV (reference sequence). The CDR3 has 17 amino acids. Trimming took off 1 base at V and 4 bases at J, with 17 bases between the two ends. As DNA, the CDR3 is TGTGCCAGCAGTTTATGGTCACGAGGTACGGGGTACAATGAGCAGTTCTTC. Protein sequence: CASSLWSRGTGYNEQFF.

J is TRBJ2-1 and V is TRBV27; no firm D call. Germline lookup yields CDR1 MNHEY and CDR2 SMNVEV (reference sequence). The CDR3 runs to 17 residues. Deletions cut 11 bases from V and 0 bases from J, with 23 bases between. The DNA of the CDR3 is TGTGCCGGACCTTGGTCGGCGACGCCTGTCTCCTACAATGAGCAGTTCTTC. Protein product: CAGPWSATPVSYNEQFF.

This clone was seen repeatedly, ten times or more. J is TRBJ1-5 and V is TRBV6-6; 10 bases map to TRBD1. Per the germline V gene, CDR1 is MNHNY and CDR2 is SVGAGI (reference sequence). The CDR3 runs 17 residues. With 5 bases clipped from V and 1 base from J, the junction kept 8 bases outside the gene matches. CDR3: CASSPRQGATSNQPQHF. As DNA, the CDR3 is TGTGCCAGCAGTCCTCGACAGGGGGCAACGAGCAATCAGCCCCAGCATTTT.

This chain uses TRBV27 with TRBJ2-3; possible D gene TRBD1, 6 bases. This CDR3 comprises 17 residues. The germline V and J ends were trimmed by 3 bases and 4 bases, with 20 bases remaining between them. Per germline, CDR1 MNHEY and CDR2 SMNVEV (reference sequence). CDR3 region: CASSFRGTGFGPDTQYF. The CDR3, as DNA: TGTGCCAGCAGTTTTAGGGGGACGGGATTTGGGCCAGATACGCAGTATTTT.

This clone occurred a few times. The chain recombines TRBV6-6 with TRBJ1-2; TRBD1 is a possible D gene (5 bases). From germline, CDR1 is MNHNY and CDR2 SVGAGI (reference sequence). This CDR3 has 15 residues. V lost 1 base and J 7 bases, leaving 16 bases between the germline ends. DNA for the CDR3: TGTGCCAGCAGTTACTACAGTGGCAGGGATACTGGCTACACCTTC. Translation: CASSYYSGRDTGYTF.

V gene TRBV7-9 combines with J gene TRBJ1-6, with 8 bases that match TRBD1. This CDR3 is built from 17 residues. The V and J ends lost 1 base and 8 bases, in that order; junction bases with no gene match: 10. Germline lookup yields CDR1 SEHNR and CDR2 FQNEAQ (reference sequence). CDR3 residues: CASSLVGRAGQDSPLHF. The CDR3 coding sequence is TGTGCCAGCAGCTTAGTTGGCAGGGCGGGACAGGATTCACCCCTCCACTTT.

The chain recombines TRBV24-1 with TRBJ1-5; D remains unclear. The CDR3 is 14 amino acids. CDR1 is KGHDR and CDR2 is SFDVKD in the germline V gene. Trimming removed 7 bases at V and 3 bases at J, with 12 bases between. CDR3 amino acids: CATRPAALNQPQHF. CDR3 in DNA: TGTGCCACCAGGCCCGCTGCCCTCAATCAGCCCCAGCATTTT.

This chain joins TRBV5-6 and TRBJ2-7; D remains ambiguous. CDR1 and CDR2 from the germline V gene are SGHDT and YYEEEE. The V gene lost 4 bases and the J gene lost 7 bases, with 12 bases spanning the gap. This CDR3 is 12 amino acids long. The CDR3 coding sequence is TGTGCCAGCAGCCCGTATCCCGAAGAGCAGTACTTC. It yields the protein CASSPYPEEQYF.

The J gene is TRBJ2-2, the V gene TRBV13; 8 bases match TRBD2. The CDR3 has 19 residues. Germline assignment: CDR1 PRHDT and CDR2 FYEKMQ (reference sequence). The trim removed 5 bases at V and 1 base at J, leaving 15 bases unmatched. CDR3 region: CASSKLLTTSALNTGELFF. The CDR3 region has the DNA TGTGCCAGCAGCAAACTACTAACGACTAGCGCTTTGAACACCGGGGAGCTGTTTTTT.

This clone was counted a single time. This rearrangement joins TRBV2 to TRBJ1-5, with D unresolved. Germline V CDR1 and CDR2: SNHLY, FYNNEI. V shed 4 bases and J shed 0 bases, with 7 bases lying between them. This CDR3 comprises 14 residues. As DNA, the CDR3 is TGTGCCAGCAGTGGTAGGGATAGCAATCAGCCCCAGCATTTT. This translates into CASSGRDSNQPQHF.

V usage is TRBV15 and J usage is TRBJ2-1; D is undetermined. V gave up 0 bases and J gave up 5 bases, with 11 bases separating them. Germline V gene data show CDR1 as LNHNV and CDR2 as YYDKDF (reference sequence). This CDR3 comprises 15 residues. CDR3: CATSRDGWPDNEQFF. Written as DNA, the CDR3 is TGTGCCACCAGCAGAGACGGTTGGCCCGACAATGAGCAGTTCTTC.

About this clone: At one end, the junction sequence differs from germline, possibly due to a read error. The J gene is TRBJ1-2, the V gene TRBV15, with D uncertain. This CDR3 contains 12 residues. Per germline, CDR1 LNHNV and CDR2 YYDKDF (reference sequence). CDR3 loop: CATSRENSGYTF. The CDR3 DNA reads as TGTGCCACCAGCAGAGAAAACTCTGGCTACACCTTC. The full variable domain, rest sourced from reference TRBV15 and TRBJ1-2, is DAMVIQNPRYQVTQFGKPVTLSCSQTLNHNVMYWYQQKSSQAPKLLFHYYDKDFNNEADTPDNFQSRRPNTSFCFLDIRSPGLGDTAMYLCATSRENSGYTFGSGTRLTVV.

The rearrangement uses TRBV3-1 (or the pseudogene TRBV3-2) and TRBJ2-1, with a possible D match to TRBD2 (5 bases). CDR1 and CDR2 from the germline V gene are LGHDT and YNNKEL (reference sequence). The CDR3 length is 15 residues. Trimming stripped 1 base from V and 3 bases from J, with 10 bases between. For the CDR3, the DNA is TGTGCCAGCAGCCAAGGGATAGCGAGCTACAATGAGCAGTTCTTC. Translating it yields CASSQGIASYNEQFF.

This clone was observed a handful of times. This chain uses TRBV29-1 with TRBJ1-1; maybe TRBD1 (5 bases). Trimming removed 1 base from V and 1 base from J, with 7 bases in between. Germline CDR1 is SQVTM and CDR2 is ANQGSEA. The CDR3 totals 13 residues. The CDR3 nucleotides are TGCAGCGTTGAAGTAGGGACGAACACTGAAGCTTTCTTT. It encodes CSVEVGTNTEAFF.

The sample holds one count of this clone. For the CDR3, the DNA is TGTGCCAGCAGGCGGACATACATGAACACTGAAGCTTTCTTT. It yields the protein CASRRTYMNTEAFF. V is TRBV2 and J is TRBJ1-1, with D possibly being TRBD1 (5 bases). Germline V gene data show CDR1 as SNHLY and CDR2 as FYNNEI. The CDR3 has 14 residues. V shed 6 bases and J shed 0 bases, with 11 bases lying between them.

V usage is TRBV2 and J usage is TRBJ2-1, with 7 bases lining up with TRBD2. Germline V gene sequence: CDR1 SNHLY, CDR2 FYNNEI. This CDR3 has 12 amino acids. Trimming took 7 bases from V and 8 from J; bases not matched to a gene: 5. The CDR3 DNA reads TGTGCCAGCACCCCCGGGGGGTATGAGCAGTTCTTC. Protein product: CASTPGGYEQFF.